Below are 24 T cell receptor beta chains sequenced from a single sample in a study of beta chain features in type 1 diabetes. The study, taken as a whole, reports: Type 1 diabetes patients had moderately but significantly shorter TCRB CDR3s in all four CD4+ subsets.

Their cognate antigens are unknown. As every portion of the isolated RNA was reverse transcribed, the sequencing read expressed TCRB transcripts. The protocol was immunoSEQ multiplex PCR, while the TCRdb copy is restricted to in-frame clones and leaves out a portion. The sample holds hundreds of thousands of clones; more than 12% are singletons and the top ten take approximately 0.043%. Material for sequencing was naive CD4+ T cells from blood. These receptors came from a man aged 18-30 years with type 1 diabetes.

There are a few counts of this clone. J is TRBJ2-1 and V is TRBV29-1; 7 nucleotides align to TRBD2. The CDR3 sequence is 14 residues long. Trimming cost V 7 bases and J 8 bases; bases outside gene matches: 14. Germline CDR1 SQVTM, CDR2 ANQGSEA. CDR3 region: CSAVGGSSGDEQFF. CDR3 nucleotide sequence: TGCAGCGCCGTCGGCGGGAGCTCGGGGGATGAGCAGTTCTTC.

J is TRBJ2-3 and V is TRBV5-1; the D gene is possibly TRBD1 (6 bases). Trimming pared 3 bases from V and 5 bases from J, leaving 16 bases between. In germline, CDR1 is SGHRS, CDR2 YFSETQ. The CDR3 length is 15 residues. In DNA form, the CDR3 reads TGCGCCAGCAGCTCCGGTAGGGGGTCTGGAGATACGCAGTATTTT. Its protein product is CASSSGRGSGDTQYF. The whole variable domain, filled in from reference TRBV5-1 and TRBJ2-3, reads KAGVTQTPRYLIKTRGQQVTLSCSPISGHRSVSWYQQTPGQGLQFLFEYFSETQRNKGNFPGRFSGRQFSNSRSEMNVSTLELGDSALYLCASSSGRGSGDTQYFGPGTRLTVL.

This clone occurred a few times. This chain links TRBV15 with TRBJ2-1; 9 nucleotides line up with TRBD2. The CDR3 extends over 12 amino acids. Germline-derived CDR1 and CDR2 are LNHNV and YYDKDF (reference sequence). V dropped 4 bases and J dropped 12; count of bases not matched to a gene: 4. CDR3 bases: TGTGCCACCAGCAAAGGGACTAGCCGGCAGTTCTTC. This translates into CATSKGTSRQFF. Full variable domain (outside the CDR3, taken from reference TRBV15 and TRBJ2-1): DAMVIQNPRYQVTQFGKPVTLSCSQTLNHNVMYWYQQKSSQAPKLLFHYYDKDFNNEADTPDNFQSRRPNTSFCFLDIRSPGLGDTAMYLCATSKGTSRQFFGPGTRLTVL.

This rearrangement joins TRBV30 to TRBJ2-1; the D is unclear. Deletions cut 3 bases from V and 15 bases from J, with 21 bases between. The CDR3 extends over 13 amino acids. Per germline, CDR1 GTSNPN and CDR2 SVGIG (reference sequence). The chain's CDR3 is CAWSPDSPQPLFF. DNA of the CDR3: TGTGCCTGGAGCCCCGATTCACCCCAACCCTTGTTCTTC.

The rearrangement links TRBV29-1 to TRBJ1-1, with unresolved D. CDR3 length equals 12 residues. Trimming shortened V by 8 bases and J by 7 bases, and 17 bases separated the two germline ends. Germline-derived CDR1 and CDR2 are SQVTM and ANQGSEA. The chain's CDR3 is CSSRRTGGEAFF. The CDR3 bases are TGCAGCTCCAGGCGGACGGGCGGTGAAGCTTTCTTT.

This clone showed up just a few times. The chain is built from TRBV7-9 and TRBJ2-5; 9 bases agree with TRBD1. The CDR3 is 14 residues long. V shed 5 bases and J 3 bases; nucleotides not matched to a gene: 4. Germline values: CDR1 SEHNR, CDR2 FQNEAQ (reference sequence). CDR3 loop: CASSHGTGKETQYF. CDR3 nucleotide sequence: TGTGCCAGCAGCCACGGGACAGGGAAAGAGACCCAGTACTTC.

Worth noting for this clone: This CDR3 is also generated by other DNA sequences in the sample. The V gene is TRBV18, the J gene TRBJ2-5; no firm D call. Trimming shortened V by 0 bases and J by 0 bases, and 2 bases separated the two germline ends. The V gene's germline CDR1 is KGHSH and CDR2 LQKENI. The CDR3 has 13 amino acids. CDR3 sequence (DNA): TGTGCCAGCTCACCACCGGACCAAGAGACCCAGTACTTC. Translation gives CASSPPDQETQYF.

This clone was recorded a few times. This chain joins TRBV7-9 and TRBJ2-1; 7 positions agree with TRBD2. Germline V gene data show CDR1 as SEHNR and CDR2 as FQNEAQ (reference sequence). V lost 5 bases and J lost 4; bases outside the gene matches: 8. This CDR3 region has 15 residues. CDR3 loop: CASSKAGAFYNEQFF. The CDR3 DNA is TGTGCCAGCAGCAAGGCGGGAGCCTTTTACAATGAGCAGTTCTTC.

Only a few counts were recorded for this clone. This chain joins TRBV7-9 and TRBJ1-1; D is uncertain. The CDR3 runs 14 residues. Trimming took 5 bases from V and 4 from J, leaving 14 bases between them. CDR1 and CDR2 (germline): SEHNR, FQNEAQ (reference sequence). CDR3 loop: CASSLNSPPTEAFF. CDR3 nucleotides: TGTGCCAGCAGCCTTAACAGCCCCCCCACTGAAGCTTTCTTT.

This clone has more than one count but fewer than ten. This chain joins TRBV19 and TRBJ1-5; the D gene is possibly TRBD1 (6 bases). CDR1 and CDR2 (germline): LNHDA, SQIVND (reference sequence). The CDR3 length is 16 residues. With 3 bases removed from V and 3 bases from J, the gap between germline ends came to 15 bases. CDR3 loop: CASSMSTGISNQPQHF. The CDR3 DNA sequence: TGTGCCAGTAGTATGTCGACAGGAATTTCCAATCAGCCCCAGCATTTT.

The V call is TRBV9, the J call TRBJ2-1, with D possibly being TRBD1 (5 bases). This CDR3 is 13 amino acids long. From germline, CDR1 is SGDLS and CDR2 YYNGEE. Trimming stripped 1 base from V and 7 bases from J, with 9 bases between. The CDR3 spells CASSVSRENEQFF. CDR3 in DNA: TGTGCCAGCAGCGTAAGCAGGGAAAATGAGCAGTTCTTC.

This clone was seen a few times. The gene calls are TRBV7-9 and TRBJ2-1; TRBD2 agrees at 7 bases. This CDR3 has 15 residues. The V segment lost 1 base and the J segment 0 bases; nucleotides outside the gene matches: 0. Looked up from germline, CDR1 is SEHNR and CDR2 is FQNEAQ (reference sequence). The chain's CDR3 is CASSLGTSSYNEQFF. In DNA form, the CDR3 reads TGTGCCAGCAGCTTAGGGACTAGCTCCTACAATGAGCAGTTCTTC. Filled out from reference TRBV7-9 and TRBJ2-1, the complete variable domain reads DTGVSQNPRHKITKRGQNVTFRCDPISEHNRLYWYRQTLGQGPEFLTYFQNEAQLEKSRLLSDRFSAERPKGSFSTLEIQRTEQGDSAMYLCASSLGTSSYNEQFFGPGTRLTVL.

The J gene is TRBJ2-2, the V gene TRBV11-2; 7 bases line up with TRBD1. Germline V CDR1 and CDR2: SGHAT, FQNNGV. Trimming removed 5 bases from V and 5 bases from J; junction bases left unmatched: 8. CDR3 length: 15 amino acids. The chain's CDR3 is CASSHARGLTGELFF. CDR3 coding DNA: TGTGCCAGCAGCCACGCAAGGGGGCTAACCGGGGAGCTGTTTTTT.

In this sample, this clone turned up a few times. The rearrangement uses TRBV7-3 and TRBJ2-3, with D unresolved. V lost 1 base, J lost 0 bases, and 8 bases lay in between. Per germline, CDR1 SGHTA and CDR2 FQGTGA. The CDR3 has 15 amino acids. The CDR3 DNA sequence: TGTGCCAGCAGCTTAAGTCGGGTCAGCACAGATACGCAGTATTTT. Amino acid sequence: CASSLSRVSTDTQYF.

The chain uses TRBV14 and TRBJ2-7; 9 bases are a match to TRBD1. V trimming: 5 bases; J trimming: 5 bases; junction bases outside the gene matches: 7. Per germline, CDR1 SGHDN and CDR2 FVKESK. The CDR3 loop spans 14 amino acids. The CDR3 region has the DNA TGTGCCAGCAGCGGAACCGGGACAGGGAACGAGCAGTACTTC. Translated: CASSGTGTGNEQYF. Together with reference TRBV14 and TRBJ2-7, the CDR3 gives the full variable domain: EAGVTQFPSHSVIEKGQTVTLRCDPISGHDNLYWYRRVMGKEIKFLLHFVKESKQDESGMPNNRFLAERTGGTYSTLKVQPAELEDSGVYFCASSGTGTGNEQYFGPGTRLTVT.

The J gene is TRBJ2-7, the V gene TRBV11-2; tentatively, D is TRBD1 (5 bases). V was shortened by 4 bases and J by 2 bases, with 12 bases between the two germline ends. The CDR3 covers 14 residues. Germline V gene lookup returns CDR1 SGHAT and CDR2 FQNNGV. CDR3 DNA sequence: TGTGCCAGCAGCTCGCGACAGAGAACCTACGAGCAGTACTTC. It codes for CASSSRQRTYEQYF.

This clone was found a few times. CDR3 nucleotides: TGTGCCTGGAGCCTAAGGGGGAGATGGCCTGAAGCTTTCTTT. Its protein is CAWSLRGRWPEAFF. The gene calls are TRBV30 and TRBJ1-1, with D possibly matching TRBD1 (6 bases). The germline V gene has CDR1 GTSNPN and CDR2 SVGIG (reference sequence). Between the trimmed V and J ends, which lost 3 bases and 6 bases, there was a span of 17 bases. This CDR3 comprises 14 residues.

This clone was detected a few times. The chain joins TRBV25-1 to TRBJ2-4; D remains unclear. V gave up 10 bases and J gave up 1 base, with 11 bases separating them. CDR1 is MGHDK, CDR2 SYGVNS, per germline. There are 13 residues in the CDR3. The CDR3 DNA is TGTGCCACCAGCTCTGCGGCCAAAAACATTCAGTACTTC. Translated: CATSSAAKNIQYF.

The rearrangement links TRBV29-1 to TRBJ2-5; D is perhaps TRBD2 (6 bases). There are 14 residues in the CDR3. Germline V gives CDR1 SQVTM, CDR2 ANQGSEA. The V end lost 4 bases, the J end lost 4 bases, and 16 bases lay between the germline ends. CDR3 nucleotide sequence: TGCAGCGTTGCGGTTCGGCAGGGAGGAGAGACCCAGTACTTC. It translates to CSVAVRQGGETQYF.

The CDR3 loop reads CASNPGQGLDQPQHF. The CDR3 region has the DNA TGTGCCAGCAACCCAGGGCAGGGGCTGGATCAGCCCCAGCATTTT. The chain links TRBV27 to TRBJ1-5; weak D call: TRBD1 (6 bases). Trimming removed 7 bases at V and 5 bases at J, with 18 bases between. CDR1 MNHEY and CDR2 SMNVEV come from the germline V gene (reference sequence). This CDR3 spans 15 amino acids.

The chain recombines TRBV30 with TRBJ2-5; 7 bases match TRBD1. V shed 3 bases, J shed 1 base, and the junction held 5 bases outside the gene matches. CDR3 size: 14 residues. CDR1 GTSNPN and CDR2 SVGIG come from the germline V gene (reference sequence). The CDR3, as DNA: TGTGCCTGGAGGAAACAGGGGACCCAAGAGACCCAGTACTTC. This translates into CAWRKQGTQETQYF.

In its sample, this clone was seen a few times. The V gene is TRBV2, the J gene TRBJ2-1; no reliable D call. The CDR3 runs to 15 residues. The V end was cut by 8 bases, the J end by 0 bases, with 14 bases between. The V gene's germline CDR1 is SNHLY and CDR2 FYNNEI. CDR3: CASPRTPSSYNEQFF. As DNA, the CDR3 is TGTGCCAGCCCCAGGACCCCAAGCTCCTACAATGAGCAGTTCTTC.

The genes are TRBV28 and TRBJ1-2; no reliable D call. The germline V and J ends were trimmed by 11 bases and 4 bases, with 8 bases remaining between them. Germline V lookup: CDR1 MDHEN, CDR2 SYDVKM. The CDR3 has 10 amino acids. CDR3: CAAGAYGYTF. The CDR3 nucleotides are TGTGCCGCCGGAGCCTATGGCTACACCTTC.

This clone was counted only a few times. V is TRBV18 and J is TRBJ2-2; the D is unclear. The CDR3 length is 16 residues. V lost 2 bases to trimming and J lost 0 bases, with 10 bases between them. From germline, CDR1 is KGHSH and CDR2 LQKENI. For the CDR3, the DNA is TGTGCCAGCTCACCAAACACAGACTCGAACACCGGGGAGCTGTTTTTT. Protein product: CASSPNTDSNTGELFF.